This TCR beta chain comes out of a study of T cell responses to AZD1222 COVID-19 vaccine. Study-wide findings and caveats: White British donors predominated, females outnumbered males, and clonal diversity was possibly underestimated. Unmutated variant regions reportedly attract nearly half of all spike-specific TCRs. It was only after the peak T cell response that any repertoires were sampled.

TCRdb's table, derived via immunoSEQ multiplex PCR, lists solely in-frame clones and lacks some. The table shows roughly 150,000 clones, with roughly 90% occurring only once. This CDR3 contains 16 residues. Germline assignment: CDR1 KGHSH and CDR2 LQKENI. The trim removed 2 bases at V and 1 base at J, leaving 6 bases unmatched. In regard to this clone: Antigen specificity is unknown.

The input for sequencing was peripheral blood, taken 28 days after the second AZD1222 dose. This sequence joins TRBV18 and TRBJ1-1; 8 positions match TRBD1. This TCR was recovered from an adult who received the AZD1222 COVID-19 vaccine. CDR3: CASSPATGGRNTEAFF. The DNA of the CDR3 is TGTGCCAGCTCACCAGCTACAGGGGGTAGGAACACTGAAGCTTTCTTT.